The clone carrying this T cell receptor beta chain showed up many times. The antigen is undetermined. This entry is derived from a study of T cells in Graves' hyperthyroidism and ophthalmopathy. Findings and caveats of the study: Blood also showed most of the thyroid clonotypes that were expanded above 0.001.

TCR beta CDR3 region amplification was performed from RNA transcripts. HTBI primers were the set used in a first-round RT-PCR of the TCR CDR3. MiXCR, applied by TCRdb to the multiplex PCR reads, yields one record per CDR3 protein. The sample has a few hundred thousand distinct CDR3 sequences; under 15% are singletons. Clinicians diagnosed patients from clinical symptoms, serum thyroxine and TRAb, thyroid ultrasound and orbital computed tomography. PBMCs were collected from a 10 ml volume of fresh peripheral blood. This CDR3 has 15 residues. V trimming: 1 base; J trimming: 3 bases; junction bases outside the gene matches: 2. CDR1 is KGHSH and CDR2 is LQKENI in the germline V gene.

The sample was blood. The chain uses TRBV18 and TRBJ2-1, with 8 bases identical to TRBD2. The source is a young woman with Graves' hyperthyroidism. Here the CDR3 reads CASSPLLAGYNEQFF. The CDR3 DNA reads TGTGCCAGCTCACCACTTCTAGCGGGCTACAATGAGCAGTTCTTC. The variable domain in full, with the rest retrieved from reference TRBV18 and TRBJ2-1, is NAGVMQNPRHLVRRRGQEARLRCSPMKGHSHVYWYRQLPEEGLKFMVYLQKENIIDESGMPKERFSAEFPKEGPSILRIQQVVRGDSAAYFCASSPLLAGYNEQFFGPGTRLTVL.